The T cell receptor (beta chain) under discussion was sequenced for a study of T-cell reconstitution after alpha-beta-depleted transplantation in children. Findings and limits, study-wide: The authors attributed T-cell counts and diversity one year after transplant mostly to newly produced T cells.

In this sample, this clonotype turned up a few times. Its specificity is unknown. TCRbeta library construction was performed incorporating unique molecular identifiers. Each CDR3 protein gets one entry after TCRdb re-called the PCR reads with MiXCR. In the table there are 750,000 to 950,000 distinct CDR3 sequences, under 20% of which are singletons. V lost 6 bases and J lost 3, with 15 bases in between. The CDR3 is 15 residues long. The starting material was PBMCs, mostly from graft donor cells, obtained 360 days after TCRalphabeta/CD19-depleted stem cell transplant. This TCR was sampled from a male patient younger than 18 who had a stem cell transplant for acute lymphoblastic leukemia, so the T cells may come from the graft donor. V is TRBV12-3 or TRBV12-4 and J is TRBJ1-5, with D possibly TRBD1 on 6 matching bases. This CDR3 reads CASSRGQIFNQPQHF. In DNA form, the CDR3 reads TGTGCCAGCAGCCGTGGACAGATTTTCAATCAGCCCCAGCATTTT.